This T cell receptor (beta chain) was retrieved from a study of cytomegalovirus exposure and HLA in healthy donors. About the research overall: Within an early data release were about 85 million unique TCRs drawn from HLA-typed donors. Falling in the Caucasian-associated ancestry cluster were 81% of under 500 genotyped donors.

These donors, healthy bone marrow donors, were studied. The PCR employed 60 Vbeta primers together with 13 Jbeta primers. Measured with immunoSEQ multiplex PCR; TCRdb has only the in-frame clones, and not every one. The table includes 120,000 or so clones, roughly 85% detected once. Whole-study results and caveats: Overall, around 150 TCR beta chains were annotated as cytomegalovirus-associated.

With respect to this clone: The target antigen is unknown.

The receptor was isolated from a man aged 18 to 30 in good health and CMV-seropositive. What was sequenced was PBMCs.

CDR3 coding DNA: TGCGCCAGCAGCTCCGGGGTAGCGGGGGGTATAGATACGCAGTATTTT. Its protein is CASSSGVAGGIDTQYF. V and J are TRBV5-1 and TRBJ2-3; the match to TRBD2 covers 10 bases. CDR3 length equals 16 residues. Germline values: CDR1 SGHRS, CDR2 YFSETQ. V shed 3 bases and J 5 bases; nucleotides not matched to a gene: 9.